Listed below are T cell receptor beta chains from one sample, sequenced in a study of blood T cell repertoires in COVID-19. TCRdb's copy holds only in-frame clones and misses some; the assay was immunoSEQ multiplex PCR. This table holds 400,000 to 550,000 clones, 70% to 90% found once. Material for sequencing was PBMCs or T cells enriched from blood (not recorded which). Every receptor here comes from a woman aged 18-30 years with acute COVID-19. Both conserved end residues are part of each CDR3. D genes are given only for firm matches. Clone sizes are given selectively: once, few, many, or a class where the clone is expanded.

V,size,J,D,CDR3,DNA
TRBV5-1,.,TRBJ2-1,.,CASSPSKAAGEFF,TGCGCCAGTAGCCCCTCAAAGGCCGCAGGGGAGTTCTTC
TRBV5-8,.,TRBJ2-3,TRBD1,CASSFVQGAYNTQYF,TGTGCCAGCAGCTTTGTCCAGGGGGCATATAATACGCAGTATTTT
TRBV28,.,TRBJ2-1,TRBD1,CASSPGQGAFGSRNEQFF,TGTGCCAGCAGCCCGGGACAGGGGGCATTCGGGAGCAGAAATGAGCAGTTCTTC
TRBV27,.,TRBJ1-6,.,CASSLRAPTGGHSPLHF,TGTGCCAGCAGTTTGCGAGCCCCGACAGGAGGTCACTCACCCCTCCACTTT
TRBV29-1,.,TRBJ1-5,TRBD1,CSVEGDRDGQPQHF,TGCAGCGTTGAGGGTGACAGGGACGGTCAGCCCCAGCATTTT
TRBV10-3,.,TRBJ1-2,.,CAIKNAERDGYTF,TGTGCCATCAAAAATGCCGAACGGGATGGCTACACCTTC
TRBV3-1/TRBV3-2,.,TRBJ2-1,TRBD2,CASSQGLAGGDEQFF,TGTGCCAGCAGCCAAGGACTAGCGGGAGGGGATGAGCAGTTCTTC
TRBV7-9,.,TRBJ2-1,TRBD2,CASSQMGEGRDEQFF,TGTGCCAGCAGCCAAATGGGGGAGGGCCGAGATGAGCAGTTCTTC
TRBV19,.,TRBJ2-7,TRBD2,CASSIEAGIEQYF,TGTGCCAGTAGTATAGAAGCGGGGATCGAGCAGTACTTC
TRBV30,.,TRBJ1-5,.,CAWSVTGPNQPQHF,TGTGCCTGGAGTGTAACAGGGCCAAATCAGCCCCAGCATTTT
TRBV5-1,.,TRBJ1-4,.,CASSLSAATNEKLFF,TGCGCCAGCAGCCTCTCTGCGGCAACTAATGAAAAACTGTTTTTT
TRBV30,.,TRBJ2-5,.,CAWSPQGEKTQYF,TGTGCCTGGAGTCCCCAGGGCGAGAAGACCCAGTACTTC
TRBV30,.,TRBJ1-6,.,CAWSRSRANSPLHF,TGTGCCTGGAGTCGGAGCAGGGCGAATTCACCCCTCCACTTT
TRBV4-3,.,TRBJ1-4,TRBD1,CASSPGTASNEKLFF,TGCGCCAGCAGCCCCGGGACAGCCTCAAATGAAAAACTGTTTTTT
TRBV5-5,.,TRBJ1-1,.,CASSLRGPWTEAFF,TGTGCCAGCAGCTTGAGGGGCCCTTGGACTGAAGCTTTCTTT
TRBV14,.,TRBJ2-1,.,CASSQDPRGTAFF,TGTGCCAGCAGCCAAGATCCAAGAGGGACTGCGTTCTTC
TRBV5-5,.,TRBJ2-7,.,CASSLQGNSYEQYF,TGTGCCAGCAGCTTACAGGGTAACTCCTACGAGCAGTACTTC
TRBV10-2,once,TRBJ2-2,.,CASNLVSTGELFF,TGCGCCAGCAATCTCGTGAGCACCGGGGAGCTGTTTTTT
TRBV12-3/TRBV12-4,.,TRBJ2-1,.,CASSLREINEQFF,TGTGCCAGCAGTTTGCGAGAGATCAATGAGCAGTTCTTC
TRBV7-8,.,TRBJ1-2,TRBD1,CASSSRQGYGYTF,TGTGCCAGCAGCTCCCGACAGGGTTATGGCTACACCTTC
TRBV4-3,.,TRBJ2-7,TRBD2,CASSQLAGEGYEQYF,TGCGCCAGCAGCCAATTAGCGGGAGAGGGTTACGAGCAGTACTTC
TRBV24-1,.,TRBJ1-5,.,CATSGSGNQPQHF,TGTGCCACCAGTGGCAGCGGGAATCAGCCCCAGCATTTT
TRBV5-1,.,TRBJ1-1,TRBD1,CASSKQGAGTEAFF,TGCGCCAGCAGCAAACAGGGGGCGGGCACTGAAGCTTTCTTT
TRBV6-5,.,TRBJ1-2,.,CASSLDAGGSYGYTF,TGTGCCAGCAGCTTGGACGCAGGAGGAAGCTATGGCTACACCTTC
TRBV7-3,once,TRBJ2-1,.,CGQNHEQFF,TGTGGACAGAACCATGAGCAGTTCTTC
TRBV25-1,few,TRBJ2-7,.,CASRKGTPWEQYF,TGTGCCAGCAGAAAAGGGACACCTTGGGAGCAGTACTTC
TRBV15,.,TRBJ1-1,.,CATSPEKWAWTEAFF,TGTGCCACCAGCCCAGAGAAGTGGGCATGGACTGAAGCTTTCTTT
TRBV29-1,once,TRBJ2-7,TRBD1,CSAQDRDTYEQYF,TGCAGCGCACAGGACAGGGATACCTACGAGCAGTACTTC
TRBV14,.,TRBJ1-2,.,CASSQSMTADGYTF,TGTGCCAGCAGCCAATCGATGACAGCCGATGGCTACACCTTC
TRBV24-1,.,TRBJ1-5,TRBD1,CATSAGQTLTPQHF,TGTGCCACCAGTGCGGGACAGACTCTGACGCCCCAGCATTTT
TRBV9,.,TRBJ2-5,TRBD1,CASSPSSPGQGGTQYF,TGTGCCAGCAGCCCCTCGTCCCCGGGACAGGGGGGGACCCAGTACTTC
TRBV2,.,TRBJ2-2,.,CASRNGWTGELFF,TGTGCCAGCAGGAACGGGTGGACCGGGGAGCTGTTTTTT
TRBV13,.,TRBJ2-7,.,CASSRRTGTYEQYF,TGTGCCAGCAGCCGCAGAACAGGGACCTACGAGCAGTACTTC
TRBV27,.,TRBJ1-6,.,CASSFGLYSSYNSPLHF,TGTGCCAGCAGTTTTGGACTGTATAGCTCCTATAATTCACCCCTCCACTTT
TRBV19,.,TRBJ2-1,.,CASSMGEARYNEQFF,TGTGCCAGTAGTATGGGGGAGGCCCGATACAATGAGCAGTTCTTC
TRBV10-3,.,TRBJ2-5,TRBD1,CAISESAVADRGSAETQYF,TGTGCCATCAGTGAGTCAGCAGTTGCGGACAGGGGTAGTGCGGAGACCCAGTACTTC
TRBV9,.,TRBJ1-2,.,CASSAGHNYGYTF,TGTGCCAGCAGCGCGGGACATAACTATGGCTACACCTTC
TRBV10-2,.,TRBJ2-2,TRBD2,CASSEASGRLAGELFF,TGCGCCAGCAGTGAGGCTAGCGGGAGACTCGCCGGGGAGCTGTTTTTT
TRBV5-4,.,TRBJ1-2,.,CASRDSHRIAGLGYTF,TGTGCCAGCAGGGATTCGCACCGGATCGCTGGCCTCGGGTACACCTTC
TRBV5-1,.,TRBJ1-1,TRBD1,CASSPRDRVTNTEAFF,TGCGCCAGCAGCCCCCGGGACAGGGTTACGAACACTGAAGCTTTCTTT
TRBV7-8,once,TRBJ2-7,TRBD1,CASSLPGTGILPYEQYF,TGTGCCAGCAGCCTACCCGGGACAGGGATCCTACCCTACGAGCAGTACTTC
TRBV4-1,.,TRBJ1-2,.,CASSQGGRGDYGYTF,TGCGCCAGCAGCCAAGGCGGCAGGGGCGACTATGGCTACACCTTC
TRBV2,.,TRBJ2-5,TRBD2,CARQGLADSQYF,TGTGCCCGACAGGGACTAGCGGACTCCCAGTACTTC
TRBV11-2,.,TRBJ2-2,TRBD2,CASSLVTGGSTGELFF,TGTGCCAGCAGCTTAGTCACGGGGGGATCCACCGGGGAGCTGTTTTTT
TRBV19,once,TRBJ1-2,TRBD1,CASSKIDREDGYTF,TGTGCCAGTAGCAAAATCGACAGGGAAGACGGCTACACCTTC
TRBV5-1,.,TRBJ1-1,TRBD1,CASSSYPFGQGNTEAFF,TGCGCCAGCAGCTCCTACCCCTTCGGACAGGGGAACACTGAAGCTTTCTTT